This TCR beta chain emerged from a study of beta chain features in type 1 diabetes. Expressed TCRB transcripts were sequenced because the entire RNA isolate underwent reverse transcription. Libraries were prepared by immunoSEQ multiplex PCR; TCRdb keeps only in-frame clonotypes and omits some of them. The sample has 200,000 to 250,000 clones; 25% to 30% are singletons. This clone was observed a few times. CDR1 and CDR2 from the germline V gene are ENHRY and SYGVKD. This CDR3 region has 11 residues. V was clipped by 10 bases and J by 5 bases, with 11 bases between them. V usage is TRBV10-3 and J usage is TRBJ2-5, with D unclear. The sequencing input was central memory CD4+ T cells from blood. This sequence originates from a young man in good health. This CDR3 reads CASIPVETQYF. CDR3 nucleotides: TGTGCCAGCATCCCTGTGGAGACCCAGTACTTC.